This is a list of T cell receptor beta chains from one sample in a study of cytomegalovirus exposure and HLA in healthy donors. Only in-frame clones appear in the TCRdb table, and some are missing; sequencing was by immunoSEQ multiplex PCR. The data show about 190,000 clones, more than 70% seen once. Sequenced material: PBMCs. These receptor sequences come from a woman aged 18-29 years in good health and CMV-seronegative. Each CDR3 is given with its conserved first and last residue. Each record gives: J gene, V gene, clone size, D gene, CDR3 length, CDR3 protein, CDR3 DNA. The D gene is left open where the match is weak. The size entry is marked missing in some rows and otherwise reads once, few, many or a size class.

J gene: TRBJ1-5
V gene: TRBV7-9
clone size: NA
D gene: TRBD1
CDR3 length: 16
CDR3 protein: CASSLGTGDSNQPQHF
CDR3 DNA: TGTGCCAGCAGCTTAGGTACAGGGGATAGCAATCAGCCCCAGCATTTT

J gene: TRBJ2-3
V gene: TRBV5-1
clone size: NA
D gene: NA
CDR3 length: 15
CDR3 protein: CASSLQTPSTDTQYF
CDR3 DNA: TGCGCCAGCAGCTTACAGACCCCTAGCACAGATACGCAGTATTTT

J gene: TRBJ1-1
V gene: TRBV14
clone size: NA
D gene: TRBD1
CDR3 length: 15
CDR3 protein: CASSQHRGPNTEAFF
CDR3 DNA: TGTGCCAGCAGCCAGCACAGGGGACCGAACACTGAAGCTTTCTTT

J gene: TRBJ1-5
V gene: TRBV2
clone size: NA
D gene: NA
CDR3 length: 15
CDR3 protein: CASSAGHYSNQPQHF
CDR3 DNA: TGTGCCAGCAGTGCCGGACATTATAGCAATCAGCCCCAGCATTTT

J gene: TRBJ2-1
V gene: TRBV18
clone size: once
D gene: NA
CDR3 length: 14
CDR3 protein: CASSPSESYNEQFF
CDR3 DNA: TGTGCCAGCTCACCAAGTGAGTCGTACAATGAGCAGTTCTTC

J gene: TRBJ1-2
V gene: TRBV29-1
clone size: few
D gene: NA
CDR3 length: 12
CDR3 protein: CSAGRGSYGYTF
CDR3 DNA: TGCAGCGCAGGGCGGGGATCCTATGGCTACACCTTC

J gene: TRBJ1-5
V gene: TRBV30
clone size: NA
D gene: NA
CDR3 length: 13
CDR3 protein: CAWSAAGPRTQHF
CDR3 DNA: TGTGCCTGGAGTGCCGCCGGCCCCAGGACCCAGCATTTT

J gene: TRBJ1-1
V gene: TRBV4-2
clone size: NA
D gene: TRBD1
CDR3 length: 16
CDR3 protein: CASSQPEGTGRTEAFF
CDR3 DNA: TGTGCCAGCAGCCAGCCCGAGGGGACAGGTAGAACTGAAGCTTTCTTT

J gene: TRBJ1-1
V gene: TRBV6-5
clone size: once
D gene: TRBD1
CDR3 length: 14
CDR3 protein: CASSYFTGATEAFF
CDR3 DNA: TGTGCCAGCAGTTACTTTACAGGGGCTACTGAAGCTTTCTTT

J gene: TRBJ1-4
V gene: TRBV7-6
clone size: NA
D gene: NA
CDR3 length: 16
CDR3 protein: CASSLVLGSPNEKLFF
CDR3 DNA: TGTGCCAGCAGCTTAGTCCTGGGCAGTCCTAATGAAAAACTGTTTTTT

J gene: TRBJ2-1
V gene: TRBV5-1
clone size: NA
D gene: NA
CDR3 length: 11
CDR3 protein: CASSLGVVRFF
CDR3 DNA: TGCGCCAGCAGCTTAGGAGTTGTTCGGTTCTTC

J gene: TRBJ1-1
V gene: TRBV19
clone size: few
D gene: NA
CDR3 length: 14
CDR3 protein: CASSSPGVQAEAFF
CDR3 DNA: TGTGCCAGTAGTTCTCCAGGGGTGCAGGCTGAAGCTTTCTTT

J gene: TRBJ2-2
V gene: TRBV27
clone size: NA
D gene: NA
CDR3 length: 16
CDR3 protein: CASTISSGDPTGELFF
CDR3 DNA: TGTGCCAGCACCATAAGTTCGGGGGACCCCACCGGGGAGCTGTTTTTT

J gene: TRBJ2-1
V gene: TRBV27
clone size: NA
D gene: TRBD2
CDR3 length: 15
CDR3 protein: CASRRGGGDYNEQFF
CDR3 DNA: TGTGCCAGCAGGAGGGGCGGGGGGGATTACAATGAGCAGTTCTTC

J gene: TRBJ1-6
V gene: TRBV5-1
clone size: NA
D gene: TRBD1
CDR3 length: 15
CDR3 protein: CASSLVQGVGSPLHF
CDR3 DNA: TGCGCCAGCAGCTTGGTTCAGGGGGTAGGCTCACCCCTCCACTTT

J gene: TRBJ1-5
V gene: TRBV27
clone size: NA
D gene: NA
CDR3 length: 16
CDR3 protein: CASSLSVDGGNQPQHF
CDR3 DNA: TGTGCCAGCAGTTTATCGGTCGACGGGGGCAATCAGCCCCAGCATTTT

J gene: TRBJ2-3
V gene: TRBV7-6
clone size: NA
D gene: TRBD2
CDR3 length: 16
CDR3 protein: CASSSIAGGRTDTQYF
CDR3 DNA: TGTGCCAGCAGCTCTATAGCGGGGGGGCGCACAGATACGCAGTATTTT

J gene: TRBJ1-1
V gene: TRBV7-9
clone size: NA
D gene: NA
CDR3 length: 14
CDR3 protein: CASSPRAMNTEAFF
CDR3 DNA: TGTGCCAGCAGCCCGCGGGCCATGAACACTGAAGCTTTCTTT

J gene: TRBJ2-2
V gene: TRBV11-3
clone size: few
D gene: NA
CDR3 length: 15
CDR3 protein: CASSRRTAGAGELFF
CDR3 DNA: TGTGCCAGCAGCCGAAGGACTGCCGGGGCCGGGGAGCTGTTTTTT

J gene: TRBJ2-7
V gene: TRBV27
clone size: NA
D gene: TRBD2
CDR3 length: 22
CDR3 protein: CASSGLAGTAGPGQRSSYEQYF
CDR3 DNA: TGTGCCAGCAGCGGACTAGCGGGGACAGCAGGCCCGGGACAAAGGAGCTCCTACGAGCAGTACTTC

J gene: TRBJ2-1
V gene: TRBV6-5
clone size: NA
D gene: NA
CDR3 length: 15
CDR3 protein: CASSYASGTYNEQFF
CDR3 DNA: TGTGCCAGCAGTTACGCGAGCGGAACCTACAATGAGCAGTTCTTC

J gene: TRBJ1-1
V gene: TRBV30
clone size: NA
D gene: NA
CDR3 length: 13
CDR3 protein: CAWRMGQNTEAFF
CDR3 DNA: TGTGCCTGGAGGATGGGACAGAACACTGAAGCTTTCTTT

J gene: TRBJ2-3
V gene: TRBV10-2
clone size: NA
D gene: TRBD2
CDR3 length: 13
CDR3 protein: CASSESLAGGQYF
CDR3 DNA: TGCGCCAGCAGTGAGTCCCTAGCGGGGGGGCAATATTTT

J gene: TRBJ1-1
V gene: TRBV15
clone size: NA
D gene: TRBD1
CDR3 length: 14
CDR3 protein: CATSSLTGVTEAFF
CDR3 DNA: TGTGCCACCAGCAGTCTAACAGGGGTCACTGAAGCTTTCTTT

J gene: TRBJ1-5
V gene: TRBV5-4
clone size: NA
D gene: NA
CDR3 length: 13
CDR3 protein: CASSPSPDQPQHF
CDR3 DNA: TGTGCCAGCAGCCCATCCCCAGATCAGCCCCAGCATTTT